These T cell receptor beta chains were read from a single sample in a study of CD8+ T cells in alopecia areata. Assay: immunoSEQ multiplex PCR; the TCRdb copy retains only in-frame clones and omits some. The top ten hold roughly 0.79% of the sample, which has about 91,000 clones, about 45% seen once. The sequenced sample was CD4+ T cells sorted from blood. These receptors were obtained from a human donor with alopecia areata. CDR3s include the opening cysteine and the closing phenylalanine or tryptophan. Each record gives: V gene, J gene, clone size, D gene, CDR3 DNA, CDR3 protein. D genes are given only for firm matches. Size tells how often a clone was seen (once, few, many) or the class of an expanded clone, and some rows leave it out.

V: TRBV25-1; J: TRBJ2-4; size: few; D: TRBD1; DNA: TGTGCCAGCATGGGGACAGCCCCGTCCAAAAACATTCAGTACTTC; CDR3: CASMGTAPSKNIQYF
V: TRBV18; J: TRBJ2-1; size: few; D: NA; DNA: TGTGCCAGCTCACCACCGTCTGGGGATGAGCAGTTCTTC; CDR3: CASSPPSGDEQFF
V: TRBV6-5; J: TRBJ2-3; size: NA; D: TRBD2; DNA: TGTGCCAGCAGTCCCAGCGGGACCGCCAGAGATACGCAGTATTTT; CDR3: CASSPSGTARDTQYF
V: TRBV14; J: TRBJ2-7; size: few; D: TRBD2; DNA: TGTGCCAGCAGCCCCCGACTAGCGGGAGGGGAGCAGTACTTC; CDR3: CASSPRLAGGEQYF
V: TRBV7-9; J: TRBJ1-2; size: NA; D: NA; DNA: TGTGCCAGCAGCCTCGGCGTAGGTCAGGGCAACTATGGCTACACCTTC; CDR3: CASSLGVGQGNYGYTF
V: TRBV15; J: TRBJ1-5; size: few; D: NA; DNA: TGTGCCACCAGCCGTGGCGGCTCCCCCGGGCCCCAGCATTTT; CDR3: CATSRGGSPGPQHF
V: TRBV29-1; J: TRBJ1-2; size: NA; D: NA; DNA: TGCAGCGCACAGACTACTAACTATGGCTACACCTTC; CDR3: CSAQTTNYGYTF
V: TRBV29-1; J: TRBJ2-1; size: NA; D: TRBD2; DNA: TGCAGCGTTGATCCGGGAGGACTCTACAATGAGCAGTTCTTC; CDR3: CSVDPGGLYNEQFF
V: TRBV2; J: TRBJ2-7; size: NA; D: TRBD1; DNA: TGTGCCAGCAGTGGGACAGGGGCGTACGAGCAGTACTTC; CDR3: CASSGTGAYEQYF
V: TRBV18; J: TRBJ1-4; size: many; D: NA; DNA: TGTGCCAGCTCACCAAAATCGGATGAAAAACTGTTTTTT; CDR3: CASSPKSDEKLFF
V: TRBV28; J: TRBJ1-2; size: few; D: NA; DNA: TGTGCCAGCAGATCGGACAGCCACTATGGCTACACCTTC; CDR3: CASRSDSHYGYTF
V: TRBV30; J: TRBJ2-5; size: NA; D: NA; DNA: TGTGCCTGGAGTCCCGGACGTGGCCGAGAGACCCAGTACTTC; CDR3: CAWSPGRGRETQYF
V: TRBV14; J: TRBJ2-1; size: NA; D: NA; DNA: TGTGCCAGCAGCCAACTAGCAGGTTCCTACAATGAGCAGTTCTTC; CDR3: CASSQLAGSYNEQFF
V: TRBV28; J: TRBJ2-5; size: NA; D: NA; DNA: TGTGCCATCGAAAGCCGTGGACCCAGCGGGGAGACCCAGTACTTC; CDR3: CAIESRGPSGETQYF
V: TRBV2; J: TRBJ1-1; size: NA; D: NA; DNA: TGTGCCAGCAGTGAAGACAGCTCGAACACTGAAGCTTTCTTT; CDR3: CASSEDSSNTEAFF
V: TRBV7-9; J: TRBJ2-7; size: few; D: TRBD2; DNA: TGTGCCAGCAGCCCCCGACTAGCGGGAGAAGACGAGCAGTACTTC; CDR3: CASSPRLAGEDEQYF
V: TRBV30; J: TRBJ1-2; size: NA; D: TRBD1; DNA: TGTGCCTGGGGACAGGCCCCGGGCTATGGCTACACCTTC; CDR3: CAWGQAPGYGYTF
V: TRBV28; J: TRBJ2-1; size: NA; D: TRBD1; DNA: TGTGCCAGCAGTCGAGACAGGGGGCAGCAGTTCTTC; CDR3: CASSRDRGQQFF